The 2 T cell receptor beta chains in this list originate from one sample, sequenced in a study of CD8+CD57+ T cells in acquired aplastic anemia. Profiling that covered TCR beta VDJ and CDR3 relied on genomic DNA as its template. From the reads, TCRdb called clonotypes with MiXCR, one entry per CDR3 protein. The sample records about 160,000 distinct CDR3 sequences, approximately 40% being singletons. The sequencing input was sorted CD4+, CD8+, or CD8+CD57+ T cells (not recorded which) from PBMCs. The receptors originated from a human donor in good health.

This clonotype was recorded at least ten times. This chain joins TRBV6-2 or TRBV6-3 and TRBJ2-7, with D unresolved. Between the trimmed V and J ends, which lost 6 bases and 4 bases, there was a span of 13 bases. This CDR3 is built from 13 residues. CDR1 is MNHEY, CDR2 SVGEGT, per germline. CDR3 sequence reads: CASSYNRAYEQYF. The CDR3 nucleotides read TGTGCCAGCAGCTACAACCGGGCATACGAGCAGTACTTC.

The chain couples TRBV25-1 to TRBJ1-1; possible D gene TRBD1, 5 bases. The CDR3 loop spans 14 amino acids. CDR1 and CDR2 from the germline V gene are MGHDK and SYGVNS. Deletions cut 4 bases from V and 0 bases from J, with 9 bases between. CDR3 region: CASSAGIMNTEAFF. In DNA form, the CDR3 reads TGTGCCAGCAGTGCAGGGATTATGAACACTGAAGCTTTCTTT.